The clone carrying this T cell receptor (beta chain) was detected a few times. The antigen is not known. The data were obtained in a study of identical twins. Broader study findings: In zero-insertion analyses, partial confounding could arise from invariant MAIT and iNKT cells. Out-of-frame alpha sequences shared by twins showed excess low generation probability.

Through template switching, a universal primer site was introduced, and the cDNA contained unique molecular identifiers. TCRdb used MiXCR to reprocess the 5' RACE reads, holding one entry per CDR3 protein. This sample carries roughly 470,000 distinct CDR3 sequences, roughly an eighth of them seen once, and the ten largest clones take about 0.94%. The germline V gene encodes CDR1 DFQATT and CDR2 SNEGSKA (reference sequence). The ends were cut back, 0 bases at V and 6 bases at J, with 11 bases in the middle. The CDR3 length is 13 residues. The data were also submitted as part of a second study, on yellow fever vaccine responses in identical twins. That work states: As reported, the vaccine T cell response of twins seemed partly convergent and partly personalized.

This receptor was taken from a woman younger than 35 in good health. Material: CD4+ T cells sorted from blood. The chain has TRBV20-1 and TRBJ1-2, with D possibly being TRBD1 (5 bases). CDR3 loop: CSARDREYDGYTF. The CDR3 bases are TGCAGTGCTAGAGACAGGGAGTACGATGGCTACACCTTC.